Listed below are T cell receptor beta chains from one sample, sequenced in a study of cytomegalovirus exposure and HLA in healthy donors. This table comes from immunoSEQ multiplex PCR, and its TCRdb copy is limited to in-frame clones, with some not included. Among some 190,000 clones listed, around a tenth were seen once. Sequencing was done on a sample of PBMCs. The receptors come from a woman in her thirties in good health and CMV-seropositive. Each CDR3 is given without its conserved first and last residue. The D gene is left open where the match is weak.

TRBJ2-7	TRBD2	TRBV6-4	16	ASSVSTSGRRSSYEQY
TRBJ2-1	-	TRBV4-2	13	ASSQEGTLPEEQF
TRBJ2-2	TRBD1	TRBV2	13	ASRDRGLNTGELF
TRBJ2-1	TRBD2	TRBV9	14	ASSVASGKSYNEQF
TRBJ1-6	-	TRBV2	12	ASSLRGVNSPLH
TRBJ1-1	-	TRBV11-2	13	ASSLRTVMNTEAF
TRBJ1-2	-	TRBV30	9	AWMNDGGET
TRBJ1-3	-	TRBV29-1	10	SVEERADTIY
TRBJ2-5	TRBD2	TRBV9	16	ASSVGLAGDLMAETQY
TRBJ1-4	-	TRBV10-2	16	ASGGPDSRYETNEKLF
TRBJ1-2	-	TRBV7-9	12	ASSKGLLNYGYT
TRBJ1-1	-	TRBV4-1	12	ASSPGPQNSEAF
TRBJ1-2	-	TRBV7-2	13	ASSLVGRGDYGYT
TRBJ2-7	-	TRBV5-6	10	ASSLTGYEQY
TRBJ2-3	-	TRBV2	12	ASSPWSRTDTQY
TRBJ2-3	-	TRBV5-6	11	ASFIGNTDTQY
TRBJ1-2	-	TRBV7-9	12	ASGRDLPHEGYT
TRBJ2-5	TRBD1	TRBV7-8	14	ASSLAVGTGRETQY
TRBJ1-2	-	TRBV19	11	ASSLTAPYGYT
TRBJ2-1	-	TRBV29-1	13	SAIPGGRSYNEQF
TRBJ2-7	TRBD1	TRBV5-1	12	ASKTPGTEHEQY
TRBJ2-1	TRBD1	TRBV15	13	ATSRAGQVYNEQF
TRBJ1-1	-	TRBV5-1	11	ASSLGAKTEAF
TRBJ2-7	-	TRBV9	13	ASSVGDGRGYEQY
-	TRBD2	TRBV5-1	12	ASAWTSGSYEQY
TRBJ2-1	TRBD2	TRBV18	15	ASSPLRTSGSYNEQF
TRBJ2-2	-	TRBV11-2	12	ASSFGGVTGELF
TRBJ2-7	TRBD1	TRBV30	12	AWSVGTDDYEQY
TRBJ2-5	TRBD1	TRBV7-9	13	ASSSGQGFSETQY
TRBJ1-1	-	TRBV2	12	ASNLGGLNTEAF
TRBJ2-3	-	TRBV7-2	14	ASSLVFLAERTTQY
TRBJ2-7	TRBD2	TRBV2	13	ASSVLAGIGNEQY
TRBJ2-7	TRBD2	TRBV27	13	ASSRGTSGASEQY
TRBJ2-6	TRBD1	TRBV19	16	ASKAGTGFHSGANVLT
TRBJ1-2	-	TRBV5-5	13	ASSFFRGSNYGYT
TRBJ2-7	TRBD2	TRBV5-1	14	ASSLAGGVGSYEQY
TRBJ2-7	-	TRBV11-1	11	ASSSTPQDEQY
TRBJ2-1	-	TRBV30	12	AWSVQYPSEVPF
TRBJ2-5	TRBD2	TRBV23-1	14	ALIRTSGRAKETQY
TRBJ2-1	-	TRBV5-1	14	ASSLRLAPENNEQF
TRBJ2-7	-	TRBV7-2	13	ASSLNPASRGEQY
TRBJ2-3	-	TRBV6-5	14	ASSYSGRIPTDTQY
TRBJ2-1	-	TRBV11-2	12	ASRRKVWDNEQF
TRBJ1-1	-	TRBV21-1	10	ASSKGAGEAF
-	-	TRBV10-3	10	AISDQGPEQY
TRBJ2-7	-	TRBV6-6	11	ASSYGLNYEQY
TRBJ1-5	TRBD1	TRBV6-5	11	ASRLTGEAPQH
TRBJ2-5	TRBD2	TRBV7-6	13	ASSGRTSGSQTQY
TRBJ1-2	TRBD1	TRBV7-9	15	ASSPLLTGGRNYGYT
TRBJ1-2	-	TRBV6-1	11	ASSVDRLHGYT
TRBJ1-1	-	TRBV15	10	ATSLRRTEAF